These T cell receptor beta chains were read from a single sample in a study of early T cells in non-severe SARS-CoV-2 infection. In TCRdb, the 5' RACE reads were re-called with MiXCR into one record per CDR3 protein. The table shows about 31,000 distinct CDR3 sequences, with 5.7% occurring only once. The sequenced sample was whole blood. The source is an adult who was a healthcare worker with PCR-confirmed SARS-CoV-2 infection or an uninfected control (not recorded which). Each CDR3 is given with its conserved first and last residue. Each record gives: V gene, J gene, D gene, clone size, CDR3 protein, CDR3 DNA. D genes are given only for firm matches. Size values are once, few and many counts, or a class for expanded clones, and some rows have none.

>TRBV20-1|TRBJ2-3|TRBD2|many
CSAGVRLAGGKQYF
TGCAGTGCTGGAGTTCGACTAGCGGGAGGGAAGCAGTATTTT
>TRBV20-1|TRBJ2-7|-|-
CSATSEVYEQYF
TGCAGTGCTACGAGTGAAGTTTACGAGCAGTACTTC
>TRBV12-3/TRBV12-4|TRBJ2-1|TRBD1|-
CASSRDGTGAYNEQFF
TGTGCCAGCAGCCGGGATGGGACAGGGGCCTACAATGAGCAGTTCTTC
>TRBV6-2/TRBV6-3|TRBJ2-7|-|many
CASSYPSLFLSTYEQYF
TGTGCCAGCAGTTACCCGAGTCTCTTCTTGTCAACCTACGAGCAGTACTTC
>TRBV18|TRBJ2-7|-|many
CASSARDGSYEQYF
TGTGCCAGCTCAGCGAGGGACGGCTCCTACGAGCAGTACTTC
>TRBV12-3/TRBV12-4|TRBJ1-6|TRBD1|many
CASSFRQGNNSPLHF
TGTGCCAGCAGTTTTCGACAGGGAAATAATTCACCCCTCCACTTT
>TRBV7-2|TRBJ2-7|TRBD2|few
CASSLIRSEGGRRYEQYF
TGTGCCAGCAGCTTAATACGGTCGGAAGGCGGGAGGCGGTACGAGCAGTACTTC
>TRBV28|TRBJ2-7|-|-
CASSYTLRQWEEYEQYF
TGTGCCAGCAGCTATACCTTAAGACAGTGGGAGGAGTACGAGCAGTACTTC
>TRBV10-3|TRBJ2-7|TRBD1|-
CAIGQGGRYEQYF
TGTGCCATCGGACAGGGGGGAAGGTACGAGCAGTACTTC
>TRBV6-4|TRBJ2-2|-|many
CASSEQSTGELFF
TGTGCCAGCAGTGAACAGAGCACCGGGGAGCTGTTTTTT
>TRBV5-1|TRBJ2-2|TRBD2|few
CASSLVAGDVSGELFF
TGCGCCAGCAGCTTGGTAGCGGGAGATGTCAGCGGGGAGCTGTTTTTT